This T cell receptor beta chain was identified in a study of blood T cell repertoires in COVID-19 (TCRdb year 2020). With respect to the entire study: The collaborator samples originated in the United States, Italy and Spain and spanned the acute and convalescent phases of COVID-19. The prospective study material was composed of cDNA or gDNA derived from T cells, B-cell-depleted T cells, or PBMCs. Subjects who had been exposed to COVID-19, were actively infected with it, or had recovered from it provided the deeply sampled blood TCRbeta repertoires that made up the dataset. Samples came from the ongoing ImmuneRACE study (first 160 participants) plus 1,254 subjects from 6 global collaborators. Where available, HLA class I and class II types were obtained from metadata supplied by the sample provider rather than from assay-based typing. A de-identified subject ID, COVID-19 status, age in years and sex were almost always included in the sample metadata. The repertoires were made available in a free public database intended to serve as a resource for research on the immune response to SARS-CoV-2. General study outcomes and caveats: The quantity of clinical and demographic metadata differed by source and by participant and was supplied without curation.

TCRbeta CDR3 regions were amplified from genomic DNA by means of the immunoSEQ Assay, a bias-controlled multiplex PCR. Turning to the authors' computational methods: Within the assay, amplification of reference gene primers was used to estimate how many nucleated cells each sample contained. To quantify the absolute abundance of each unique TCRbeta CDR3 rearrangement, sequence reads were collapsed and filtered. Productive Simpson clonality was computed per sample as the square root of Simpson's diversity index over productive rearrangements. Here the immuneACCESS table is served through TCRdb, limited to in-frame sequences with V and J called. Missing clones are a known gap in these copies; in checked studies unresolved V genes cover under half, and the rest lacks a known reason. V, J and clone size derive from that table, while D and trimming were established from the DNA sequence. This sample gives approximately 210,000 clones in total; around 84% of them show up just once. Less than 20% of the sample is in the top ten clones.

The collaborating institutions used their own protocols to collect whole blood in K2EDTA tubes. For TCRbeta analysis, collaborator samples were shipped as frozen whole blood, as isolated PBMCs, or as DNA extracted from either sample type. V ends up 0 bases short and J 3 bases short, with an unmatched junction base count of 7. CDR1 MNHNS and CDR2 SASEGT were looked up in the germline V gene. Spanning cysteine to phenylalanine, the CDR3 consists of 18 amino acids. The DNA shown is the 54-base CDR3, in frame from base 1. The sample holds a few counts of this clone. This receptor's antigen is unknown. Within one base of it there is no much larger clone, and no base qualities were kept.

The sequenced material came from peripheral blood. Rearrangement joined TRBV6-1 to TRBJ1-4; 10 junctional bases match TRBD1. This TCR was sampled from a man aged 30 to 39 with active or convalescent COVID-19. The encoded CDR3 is CASSEAGTGDMSNEKLFF. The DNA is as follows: TGTGCCAGCAGTGAAGCGGGGACAGGGGATATGTCTAATGAAAAACTGTTTTTT.